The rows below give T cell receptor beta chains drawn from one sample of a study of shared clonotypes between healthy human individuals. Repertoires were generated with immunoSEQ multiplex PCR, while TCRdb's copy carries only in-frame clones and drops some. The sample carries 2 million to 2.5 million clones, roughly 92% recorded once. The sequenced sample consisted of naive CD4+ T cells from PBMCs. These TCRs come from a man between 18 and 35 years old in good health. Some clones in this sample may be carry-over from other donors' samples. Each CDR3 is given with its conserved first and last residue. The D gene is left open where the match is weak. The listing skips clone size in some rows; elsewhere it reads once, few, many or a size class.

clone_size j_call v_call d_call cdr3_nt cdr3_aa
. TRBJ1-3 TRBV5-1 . TGCGCCAGCAGCTTCACAGGTCCCGGAAACACCATATATTTT CASSFTGPGNTIYF
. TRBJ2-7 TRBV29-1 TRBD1 TGCAGCGTTGTTCAGGGGGCAGGGTCCTACGAGCAGTACTTC CSVVQGAGSYEQYF
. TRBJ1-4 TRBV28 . TGTGCCAGCACCTCCCCCCGGGCGGGTTTAAGAGAAAAACTGTTTTTT CASTSPRAGLREKLFF
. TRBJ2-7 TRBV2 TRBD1 TGTGCCAGCAAGTACAGGGGGAGCTCCTACGAGCAGTACTTC CASKYRGSSYEQYF
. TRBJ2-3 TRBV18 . TGTGCCAGCTCCTCCACCTCGGCGGCTAGCACAGATACGCAGTATTTT CASSSTSAASTDTQYF
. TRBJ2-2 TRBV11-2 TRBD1 TGTGCCAGCAGCTTACGGGACAGGGAAACCGGGGAGCTGTTTTTT CASSLRDRETGELFF
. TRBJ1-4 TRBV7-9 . TGTGCCAGCAGCCCGCGACAGGTTAATGAAAAACTGTTTTTT CASSPRQVNEKLFF
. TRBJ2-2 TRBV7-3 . TGTGCCAGCAGCCAAATCCTCAGTGTCGGGGAGCTGTTTTTT CASSQILSVGELFF
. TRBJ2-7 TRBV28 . TGTGCCAGCAGCCCCTCCCTACTCCGGGCCCACTTC CASSPSLLRAHF
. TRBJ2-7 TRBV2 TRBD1 TGTGCCAGCAGAGGGACAGGAAGCTCCTACGAGCAGTACTTC CASRGTGSSYEQYF
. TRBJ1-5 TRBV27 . TGTGCCAGCAGTTCCCTCGGGTATAGCAATCAGCCCCAGCATTTT CASSSLGYSNQPQHF
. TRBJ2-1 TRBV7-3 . TGTGCCAGCAGCTTATATTTCCAGGACGAGCAGTTCTTC CASSLYFQDEQFF
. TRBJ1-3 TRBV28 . TGTGCCACCAGAGGGGGCTCTGGAAACACCATATATTTT CATRGGSGNTIYF
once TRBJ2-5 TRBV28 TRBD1 TGTGCCAGCAGTCCCCGGACAGGGAAACAAGAGACCCAGTACTTC CASSPRTGKQETQYF
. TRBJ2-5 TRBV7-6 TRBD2 TGTGCCAGCAGAGAGGAGGGACTAGCGGGAGAGACCCAGTACTTC CASREEGLAGETQYF
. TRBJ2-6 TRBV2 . TGTGCCAGCAGATTCTCACAGGGATCGGGGGCCAACGTCCTGACTTTC CASRFSQGSGANVLTF
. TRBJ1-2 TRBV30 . TGTGCCTGGAGTGCCCAGACCTATTATGGCTACACCTTC CAWSAQTYYGYTF